These 2 T cell receptor beta chains originate from one sample sequenced in a study of cytomegalovirus exposure and HLA in healthy donors (dated 2017 in TCRdb). The library relied on the immunoSEQ multiplex PCR assay. For the multiplex PCR, a mixture combining 60 forward primers for TCR Vbeta segments and 13 reverse primers for TCR Jbeta segments was used. Here the immuneACCESS table is served through TCRdb, limited to in-frame sequences with V and J called. Missing clones are a known gap in these copies; in checked studies unresolved V genes cover under half, and the rest lacks a known reason. Recorded for this sample are about 110,000 clones; around three quarters of them occurred a single time. Of the sample, around 5% falls within the top ten clones. Material for sequencing was PBMCs. All receptors come from a female donor in good health and CMV-seropositive.

In nucleotides, the CDR3 is TGTGCCAGCAGGGCAGGGGGCACCTACAATGAGCAGTTCTTC. This encodes CASRAGGTYNEQFF. The chain employs TRBV6-6 and TRBJ2-1, with 8 bases identical to TRBD1. The CDR3 runs 14 residues. Germline V gene data show CDR1 as MNHNY and CDR2 as SVGAGI (reference sequence). Germline trimming cut 6 bases from V and 2 bases from J; bases unmatched to any gene: 3.

The genes are TRBV30 and TRBJ1-1; a possible D gene is TRBD1 (5 bases). This CDR3 is built from 14 residues. Per the germline V gene, CDR1 is GTSNPN and CDR2 is SVGIG (reference sequence). V shed 2 bases and J shed 5 bases, with 15 bases lying between them. As DNA, the CDR3 is TGTGCCTGGAGTAGTCAGGGCAGTAATACTGAAGCTTTCTTT. It specifies CAWSSQGSNTEAFF.